This TCR beta chain originates from a study of CD8+ T cells in alopecia areata. Investigators isolated RNA and reverse transcribed it into cDNA to act as the sequencing template. Only in-frame clones appear in the TCRdb table, and some are missing; sequencing was by immunoSEQ multiplex PCR. The sample lists approximately 13,000 clones, 45% to 60% occurring once. Alopecia areata patients had lesional scalp punch biopsies and peripheral blood taken from them. The starting material was skin, obtained at week 0. The receptors stem from a human donor with alopecia areata.

This chain links TRBV19 with TRBJ1-5, with 12 bases lining up with TRBD1. Germline CDR1 and CDR2: LNHDA and SQIVND (reference sequence). The CDR3 is 15 residues long. After removal of 3 bases from V and 7 bases from J, the junction contained 4 bases not matched to a gene. This chain's CDR3 is CASSIRGQGAQPQHF. The CDR3 DNA reads TGTGCCAGTAGTATTCGGGGACAGGGGGCACAGCCCCAGCATTTT.